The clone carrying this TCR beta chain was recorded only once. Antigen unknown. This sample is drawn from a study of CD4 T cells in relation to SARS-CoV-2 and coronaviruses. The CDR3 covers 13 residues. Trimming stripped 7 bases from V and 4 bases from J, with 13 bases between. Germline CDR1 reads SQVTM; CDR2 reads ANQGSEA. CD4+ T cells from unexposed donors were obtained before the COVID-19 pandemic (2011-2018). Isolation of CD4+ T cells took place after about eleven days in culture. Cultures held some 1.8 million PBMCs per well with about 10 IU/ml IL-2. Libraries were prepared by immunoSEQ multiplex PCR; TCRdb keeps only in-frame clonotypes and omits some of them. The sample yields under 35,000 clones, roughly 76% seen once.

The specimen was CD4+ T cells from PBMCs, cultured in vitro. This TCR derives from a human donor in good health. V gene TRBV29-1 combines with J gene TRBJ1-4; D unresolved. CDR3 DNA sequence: TGCAGCGCCCTCCCGGGGTTTAATGAAAAACTGTTTTTT. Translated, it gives CSALPGFNEKLFF.